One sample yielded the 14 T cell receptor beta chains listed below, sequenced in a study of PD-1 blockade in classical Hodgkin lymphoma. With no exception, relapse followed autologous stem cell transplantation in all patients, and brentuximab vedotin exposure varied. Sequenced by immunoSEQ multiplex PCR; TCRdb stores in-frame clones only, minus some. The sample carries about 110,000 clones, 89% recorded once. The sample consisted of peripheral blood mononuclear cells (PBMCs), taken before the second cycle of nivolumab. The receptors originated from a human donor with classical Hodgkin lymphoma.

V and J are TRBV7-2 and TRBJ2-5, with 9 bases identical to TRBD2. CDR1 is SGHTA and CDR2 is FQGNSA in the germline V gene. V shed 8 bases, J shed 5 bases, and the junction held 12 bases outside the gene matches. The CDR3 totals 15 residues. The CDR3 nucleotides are TGTGCCAGCTCCTCCGCGGGGGGGGCATGGGAGACCCAGTACTTC. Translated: CASSSAGGAWETQYF.

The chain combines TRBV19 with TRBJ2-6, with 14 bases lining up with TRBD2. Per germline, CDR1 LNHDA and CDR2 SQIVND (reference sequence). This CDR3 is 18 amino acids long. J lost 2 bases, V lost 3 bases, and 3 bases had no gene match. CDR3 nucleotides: TGTGCCAGTAGTATGCCGGGACTAGCGGGAGCTGGGGCCAACGTCCTGACTTTC. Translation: CASSMPGLAGAGANVLTF.

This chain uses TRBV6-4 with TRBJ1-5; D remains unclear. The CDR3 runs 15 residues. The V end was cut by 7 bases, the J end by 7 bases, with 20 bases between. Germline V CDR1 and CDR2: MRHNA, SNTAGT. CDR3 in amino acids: CASNTTGPKGQPQHF. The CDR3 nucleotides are TGTGCCAGCAATACTACCGGGCCCAAGGGACAGCCCCAGCATTTT.

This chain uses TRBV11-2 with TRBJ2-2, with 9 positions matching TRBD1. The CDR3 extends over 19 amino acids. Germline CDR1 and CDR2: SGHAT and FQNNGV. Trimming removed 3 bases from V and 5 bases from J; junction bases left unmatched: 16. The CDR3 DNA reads TGTGCCAGCAGCTTCAACCCCGTGGGACAGGGCTTAACGACCGGGGAGCTGTTTTTT. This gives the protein CASSFNPVGQGLTTGELFF.

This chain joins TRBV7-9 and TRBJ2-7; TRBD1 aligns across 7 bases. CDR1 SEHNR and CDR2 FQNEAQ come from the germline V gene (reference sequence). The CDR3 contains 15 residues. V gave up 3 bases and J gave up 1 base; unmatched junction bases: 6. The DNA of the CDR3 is TGTGCCAGCAGCTTCAACAGGGGATCGTCCTACGAGCAGTACTTC. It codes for CASSFNRGSSYEQYF. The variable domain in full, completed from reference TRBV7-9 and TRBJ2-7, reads DTGVSQNPRHKITKRGQNVTFRCDPISEHNRLYWYRQTLGQGPEFLTYFQNEAQLEKSRLLSDRFSAERPKGSFSTLEIQRTEQGDSAMYLCASSFNRGSSYEQYFGPGTRLTVT.

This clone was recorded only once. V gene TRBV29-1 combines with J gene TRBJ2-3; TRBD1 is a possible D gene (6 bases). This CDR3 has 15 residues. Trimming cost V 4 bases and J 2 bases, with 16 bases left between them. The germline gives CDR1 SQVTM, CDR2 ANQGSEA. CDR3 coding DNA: TGCAGCGTTGCCCCGGACAGAATTTACACAGATACGCAGTATTTT. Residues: CSVAPDRIYTDTQYF.

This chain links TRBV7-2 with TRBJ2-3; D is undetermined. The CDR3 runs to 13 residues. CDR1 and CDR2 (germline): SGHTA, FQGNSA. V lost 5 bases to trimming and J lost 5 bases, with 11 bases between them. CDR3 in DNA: TGTGCCAGCAGCCCCCGAGAAGGAGATACGCAGTATTTT. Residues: CASSPREGDTQYF. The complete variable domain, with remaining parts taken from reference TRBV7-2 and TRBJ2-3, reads GAGVSQSPSNKVTEKGKDVELRCDPISGHTALYWYRQSLGQGLEFLIYFQGNSAPDKSGLPSDRFSAERTGGSVSTLTIQRTQQEDSAVYLCASSPREGDTQYFGPGTRLTVL.

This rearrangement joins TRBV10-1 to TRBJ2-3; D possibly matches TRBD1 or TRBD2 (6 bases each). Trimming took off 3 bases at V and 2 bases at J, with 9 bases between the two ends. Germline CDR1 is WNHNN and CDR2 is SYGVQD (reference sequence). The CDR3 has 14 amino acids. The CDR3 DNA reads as TGCGCCAGCAGTGACAGGGGACTCACAGATACGCAGTATTTT. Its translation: CASSDRGLTDTQYF.

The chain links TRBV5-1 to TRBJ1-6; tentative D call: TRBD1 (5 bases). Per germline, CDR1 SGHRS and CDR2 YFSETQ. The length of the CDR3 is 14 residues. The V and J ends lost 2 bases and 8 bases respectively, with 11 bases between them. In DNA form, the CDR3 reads TGCGCCAGCAGCTTAGGGGAAGCAGATTCACCCCTCCACTTT. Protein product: CASSLGEADSPLHF. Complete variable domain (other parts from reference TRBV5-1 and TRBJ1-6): KAGVTQTPRYLIKTRGQQVTLSCSPISGHRSVSWYQQTPGQGLQFLFEYFSETQRNKGNFPGRFSGRQFSNSRSEMNVSTLELGDSALYLCASSLGEADSPLHFGNGTRLTVT.

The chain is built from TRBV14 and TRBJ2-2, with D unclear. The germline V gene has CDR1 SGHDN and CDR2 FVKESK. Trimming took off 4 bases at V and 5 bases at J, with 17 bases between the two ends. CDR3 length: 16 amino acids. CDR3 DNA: TGTGCCAGCAGCCCCCCCGCGACTCTGAGGACCGGGGAGCTGTTTTTT. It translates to CASSPPATLRTGELFF.

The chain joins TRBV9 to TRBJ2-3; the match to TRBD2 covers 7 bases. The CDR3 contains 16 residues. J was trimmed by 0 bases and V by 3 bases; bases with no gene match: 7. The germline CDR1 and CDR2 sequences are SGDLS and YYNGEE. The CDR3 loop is CASSARLAPSTDTQYF. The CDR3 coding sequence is TGTGCCAGCAGCGCACGACTAGCCCCGAGCACAGATACGCAGTATTTT.

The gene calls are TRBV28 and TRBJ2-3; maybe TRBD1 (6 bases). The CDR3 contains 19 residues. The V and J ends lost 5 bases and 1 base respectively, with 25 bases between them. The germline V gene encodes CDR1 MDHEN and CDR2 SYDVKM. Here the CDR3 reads CASSLPKLPTGKGTDTQYF. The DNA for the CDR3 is TGTGCCAGCAGTCTCCCGAAACTCCCCACAGGGAAGGGCACAGATACGCAGTATTTT.

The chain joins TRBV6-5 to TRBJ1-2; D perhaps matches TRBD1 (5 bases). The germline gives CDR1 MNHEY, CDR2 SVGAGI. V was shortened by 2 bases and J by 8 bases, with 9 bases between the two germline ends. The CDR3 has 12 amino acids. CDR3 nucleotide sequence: TGTGCCAGCAGTTACGGGGGAGGCGGCTACACCTTC. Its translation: CASSYGGGGYTF.

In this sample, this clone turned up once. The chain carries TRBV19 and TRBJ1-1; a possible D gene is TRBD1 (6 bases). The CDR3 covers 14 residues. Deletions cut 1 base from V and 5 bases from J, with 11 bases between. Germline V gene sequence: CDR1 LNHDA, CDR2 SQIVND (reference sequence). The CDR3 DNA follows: TGTGCCAGTAGTATAGCGGCAGGGGTGACTGAAGCTTTCTTT. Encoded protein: CASSIAAGVTEAFF.